This TCR beta chain was documented in a study of blood T cell repertoires in COVID-19. Study-wide context: Spain, Italy and the United States supplied samples that represented acute and convalescent COVID-19. Nucleic acid was either cDNA or gDNA, and it came from T cells, B-cell-depleted T cells, or PBMCs.

Per the original methods: From reference gene primer amplification, estimates of nucleated cell counts were derived. Profiling relied on immunoSEQ multiplex PCR, and the TCRdb table lists in-frame clones only, not all of them. The V and J calls and clone size are taken from that table; D and trimming were inferred from the DNA. The sample lists fewer than 200,000 clones, about four fifths occurring once. This clone was seen once. The CDR3 length is 14 residues. Trimming cost V 4 bases and J 4 bases, with 14 bases left between them. The V gene's germline CDR1 is LGHNA and CDR2 YNFKEQ. The sequence was collected from a woman older than 75 with acute or convalescent COVID-19. The sequenced sample consisted of peripheral blood. The rearrangement links TRBV4-2 to TRBJ2-7; perhaps TRBD1 as D (5 bases). CDR3 nucleotide sequence: TGTGCCAGCAGCCTAAGTCTAGGGGCTTACGAGCAGTACTTC. Its translation: CASSLSLGAYEQYF.